This T cell receptor (beta chain) was profiled in a study of blood T cell repertoires in COVID-19. Background on the study: Donors in the United States, Italy and Spain gave samples during acute or convalescent COVID-19. PBMCs, B-cell-depleted T cells, or T cells were the source of the cDNA or gDNA that made up the material.

Trimming took 4 bases from V and 13 from J, leaving 9 bases between them. Germline V gene data show CDR1 as SGHTS and CDR2 as YDEGEE. CDR3 length: 11 residues. Here immunoSEQ multiplex PCR was the method, and the copy in TCRdb shows in-frame clones only, minus some. The sample includes 250,000 to 300,000 clones, 65% to 85% of them seen just once. Participant-given clinical history determined each cohort assignment. The TCR comes from a man in his fifties who had recovered from COVID-19. The genes are TRBV5-8 and TRBJ1-6; the D gene is possibly TRBD1 (5 bases). Sample: PBMCs or T cells enriched from blood (not recorded which). Here the CDR3 reads CASSAGIPLHF. The DNA for the CDR3 is TGTGCCAGCAGCGCAGGGATTCCCCTCCACTTT.